The TCR beta chain under discussion was sequenced for a study of T cell clones after liver transplantation. V lost 6 bases and J lost 2, with 13 bases in between. CDR1 is SNHLY and CDR2 is FYNNEI in the germline V gene. The CDR3 has 14 residues. Profiling relied on immunoSEQ multiplex PCR, and the TCRdb table lists in-frame clones only, not all of them. The table lists about 75,000 clones, around four fifths of them singletons, with 2.1% in the top ten. This receptor was taken from a human patient who received a liver transplant. The graft donor may have given rise to some T cells. The chain has TRBV2 and TRBJ1-1; possibly TRBD1 for D (6 bases). This sample comprised CD4+ T cells from blood, obtained around 48 months after liver transplant. The CDR3 here is CASSGGQRNTEAFF. In DNA, the CDR3 is TGTGCCAGCAGCGGGGGGCAGAGAAACACTGAAGCTTTCTTT.